This T cell receptor (beta chain) was recorded in a study of T cells in Graves' hyperthyroidism and ophthalmopathy. The CDR3 length is 14 residues. Trimming shortened V by 4 bases and J by 0 bases, and 10 bases separated the two germline ends. Germline V lookup: CDR1 SGHRS, CDR2 YFSETQ. RNA transcripts were the template for amplifying TCR beta CDR3 regions. The HTBI set primed first-round TCR CDR3 RT-PCR. MiXCR was run by TCRdb on the multiplex PCR reads, yielding one entry per CDR3 protein. This sample has some 500,000 distinct CDR3 sequences; 15% to 20% occur once, and the top ten carry approximately 32%. This clonotype was seen ten or more times.

The chain couples TRBV5-1 to TRBJ1-2; a weak D match, TRBD1 (6 bases). The sequence derives from a woman aged 25 to 45 with Graves' ophthalmopathy. The material sequenced was blood. The CDR3 coding sequence is TGCGCCAGCAGCCGCGACAGGCCTAACTATGGCTACACCTTC. Its translation is CASSRDRPNYGYTF.